The 10 T cell receptor beta chains presented below share a single source sample, sequenced in a study of T cells in Graves' hyperthyroidism and ophthalmopathy. The source material, RNA transcripts, was used to amplify TCR beta CDR3 regions. HTBI primers drove first-round RT-PCR of the TCR CDR3. One entry per CDR3 protein results from TCRdb running MiXCR on the multiplex PCR reads. The sample consists of 350,000 or so distinct CDR3 sequences, about a sixth of them appearing once. The sample was blood. The receptor set was obtained from a woman in her twenties or thirties with Graves' hyperthyroidism that later progressed to Graves' ophthalmopathy.

This clonotype was picked up many times. The V gene is TRBV27, the J gene TRBJ2-3; D may correspond to TRBD1 or TRBD2 (7 bases each). Germline assignment: CDR1 MNHEY and CDR2 SMNVEV (reference sequence). V lost 6 bases and J 0 bases, leaving 16 bases between the germline ends. The CDR3 is made up of 16 amino acids. As DNA, the CDR3 is TGTGCCAGCAGCATAAACAGGGGACTAAGCACAGATACGCAGTATTTT. Translating gives CASSINRGLSTDTQYF.

The chain couples TRBV7-2 to TRBJ1-2; TRBD1 is a possible D gene (6 bases). The CDR3 loop spans 14 amino acids. V was cut by 6 bases and J by 6 bases, with 17 bases left in between. Germline CDR1 is SGHTA and CDR2 is FQGNSA. CDR3 sequence (DNA): TGTGCCAGCAGTCAACCGTGGGGGGCCGATGGCTACACCTTC. It codes for CASSQPWGADGYTF.

The chain is built from TRBV11-3 and TRBJ2-1; no clear D. With 0 bases removed from V and 8 bases from J, the gap between germline ends came to 5 bases. Germline CDR1 is SGHNT and CDR2 is YENEEA. This CDR3 spans 12 amino acids. CDR3 nucleotide sequence: TGTGCCAGCAGCTTAGACAGCTATGAGCAGTTCTTC. As protein: CASSLDSYEQFF.

This clonotype came up many times. Written as DNA, the CDR3 is TGTGCCAGCAGTTTAAAGGCGGGAGAAGGGGTGTTGACCCAGTACTTC. Its translation: CASSLKAGEGVLTQYF. The gene calls are TRBV27 and TRBJ2-5, with 7 bases fitting TRBD2. Trimming at V came to 2 bases and at J to 7 bases, leaving 13 bases not matched to a gene. The V gene's germline CDR1 is MNHEY and CDR2 SMNVEV (reference sequence). The CDR3 is 16 residues long.

The chain recombines TRBV25-1 with TRBJ2-7, with 15 bases aligning to TRBD2. Germline V gene sequence: CDR1 MGHDK, CDR2 SYGVNS. This CDR3 is 18 amino acids long. The trim removed 3 bases at V and 6 bases at J, leaving 12 bases unmatched. CDR3: CASSDWTSGRALGGEQYF. CDR3 in DNA: TGTGCCAGCAGTGATTGGACTAGCGGGAGGGCCCTAGGAGGCGAGCAGTACTTC.

With respect to this clonotype: A much larger clone is a single base away; this may be a read error. CDR3 residues: CASSLASSADTQYF. The CDR3 DNA is TGCGCCAGCAGCTTGGCCTCTAGCGCAGATACGCAGTATTTT. The V call is TRBV5-1, the J call TRBJ2-3, with D tentatively TRBD2 (6 bases). V was clipped by 0 bases and J by 4 bases, with 9 bases between them. The CDR3 spans 14 residues. Germline V lookup: CDR1 SGHRS, CDR2 YFSETQ.

This clonotype occurred many times. The V and J genes are TRBV2 and TRBJ2-3; no clear D gene. Deletions cut 6 bases from V and 4 bases from J, with 8 bases between. Germline V lookup: CDR1 SNHLY, CDR2 FYNNEI. The CDR3 has 12 amino acids. This CDR3 reads CASRPRSDTQYF. CDR3 nucleotide sequence: TGTGCCAGCAGGCCGCGTTCAGATACGCAGTATTTT.

This clonotype was counted ten times or more. This chain connects TRBV12-3 or TRBV12-4 to TRBJ2-3; TRBD1 might be the D (6 bases). This CDR3 is 14 amino acids long. V was pared by 3 bases and J by 3 bases, with 10 bases between. This chain's CDR3 is CASSLAGVTDTQYF. CDR3 bases: TGTGCCAGCAGTTTGGCAGGGGTAACAGATACGCAGTATTTT.

This clonotype was recorded many times. V is TRBV28 and J is TRBJ1-2; TRBD1 might be the D (5 bases). The CDR3 extends over 15 amino acids. Germline V lookup: CDR1 MDHEN, CDR2 SYDVKM. V was clipped by 7 bases and J by 2 bases, with 17 bases between them. The CDR3: CASTSEWGTNYGYTF. In DNA form, the CDR3 reads TGTGCCAGCACCTCTGAGTGGGGGACGAACTATGGCTACACCTTC.

With respect to this clonotype: One end of the junction does not line up with germline, which may come from a read error. J is TRBJ2-7 and V is TRBV28; the match to TRBD2 covers 12 bases. The CDR3 sequence is 15 residues long. Germline CDR1 reads MDHEN; CDR2 reads SYDVKM. DNA of the CDR3: TGTGCCAGCAGGTCCACTAGCGGGAGGTCCTACGAGCGGTACTTC. It encodes CASRSTSGRSYERYF.